This TCR beta chain was documented in a study of PD-1 blockade in classical Hodgkin lymphoma. The study's findings and limits: TCR diversity rose significantly by C4D1 in CD4+ but not CD8+ cells.

This clone has just a few counts. Its target is unknown. Each and every patient relapsed after autologous stem cell transplantation, and patients got differing brentuximab vedotin exposure. PBMCs, once thawed, yielded CD8+ T cells isolated by magnetic negative selection. Sequencing used immunoSEQ multiplex PCR; TCRdb keeps in-frame clones, though not all of them. Of 25,000 to 30,000 clones detected, approximately 86% appear once; the ten largest clones hold 6.7%. Between the trimmed V and J ends, which lost 4 bases and 2 bases, there was a span of 18 bases. Germline loops: CDR1 WSHSY, CDR2 SAAADI. The length of the CDR3 is 17 residues.

The sample here was CD8+ T cells from blood, taken at baseline. The chain carries TRBV10-2 and TRBJ1-3; D call uncertain. The receptor was derived from a human donor with classical Hodgkin lymphoma. CDR3 in DNA: TGCGCCAGCAGTGGATCGACGCTTGAGAGAGCTGGAAACACCATATATTTT. Translating gives CASSGSTLERAGNTIYF.